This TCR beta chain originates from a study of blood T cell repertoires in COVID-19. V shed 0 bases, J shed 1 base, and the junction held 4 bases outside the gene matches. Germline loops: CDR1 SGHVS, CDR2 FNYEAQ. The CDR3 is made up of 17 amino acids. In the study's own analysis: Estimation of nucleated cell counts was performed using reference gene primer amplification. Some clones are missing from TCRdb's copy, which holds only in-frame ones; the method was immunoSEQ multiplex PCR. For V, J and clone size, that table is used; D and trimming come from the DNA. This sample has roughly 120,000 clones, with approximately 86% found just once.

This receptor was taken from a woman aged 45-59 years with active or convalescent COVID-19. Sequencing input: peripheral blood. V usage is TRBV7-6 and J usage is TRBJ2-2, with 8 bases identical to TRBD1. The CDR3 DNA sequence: TGTGCCAGCAGCTTAGCGACCGGGACAGGGAACACCGGGGAGCTGTTTTTT. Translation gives CASSLATGTGNTGELFF.